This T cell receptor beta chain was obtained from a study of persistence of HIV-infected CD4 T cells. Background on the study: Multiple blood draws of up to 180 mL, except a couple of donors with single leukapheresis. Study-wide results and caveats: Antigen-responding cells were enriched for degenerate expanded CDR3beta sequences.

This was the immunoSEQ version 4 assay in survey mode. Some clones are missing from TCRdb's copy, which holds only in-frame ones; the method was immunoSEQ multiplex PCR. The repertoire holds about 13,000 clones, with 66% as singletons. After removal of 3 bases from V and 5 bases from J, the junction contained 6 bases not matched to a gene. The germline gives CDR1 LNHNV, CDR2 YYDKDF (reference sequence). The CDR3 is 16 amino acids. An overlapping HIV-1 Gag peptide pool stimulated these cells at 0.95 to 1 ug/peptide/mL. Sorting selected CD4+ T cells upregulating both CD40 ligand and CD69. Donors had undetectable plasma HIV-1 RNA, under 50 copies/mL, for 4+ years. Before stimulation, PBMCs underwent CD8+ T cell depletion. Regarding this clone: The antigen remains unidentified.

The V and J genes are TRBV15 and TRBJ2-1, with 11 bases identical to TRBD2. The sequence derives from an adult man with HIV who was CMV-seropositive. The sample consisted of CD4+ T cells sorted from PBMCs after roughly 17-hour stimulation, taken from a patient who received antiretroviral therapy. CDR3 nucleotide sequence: TGTGCCACCAGCAGGGAACCGGGACTAGCGGACAATGAGCAGTTCTTC. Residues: CATSREPGLADNEQFF.